One and the same sample provided the 11 T cell receptor beta chains below, sequenced in a study of beta chain features in type 1 diabetes. The isolated RNA, all of it, was reverse transcribed, so expressed TCRB transcripts were what got sequenced. The data were produced by immunoSEQ multiplex PCR, yet TCRdb's version contains in-frame clones alone and is incomplete. The sample consists of 900,000 or so clones, under 20% of them appearing once. The sample comprised naive CD4+ T cells from blood. Source of these receptors: a woman aged 18-29 years in good health.

The V gene is TRBV4-3, the J gene TRBJ2-7; possible D gene TRBD1, 6 bases. Germline CDR1 is LGHNA and CDR2 is YSLEER. V gave up 6 bases and J gave up 7 bases, with 22 bases separating them. The CDR3 spans 15 residues. The CDR3 here is CASRTRQGILREQYF. CDR3 bases: TGCGCCAGCAGAACCCGGCAGGGGATACTACGGGAGCAGTACTTC.

The chain couples TRBV28 to TRBJ2-1, with 9 bases matching TRBD2. V lost 6 bases, J lost 3 bases, and 6 bases stayed unmatched. This CDR3 is 15 amino acids long. The germline gives CDR1 MDHEN, CDR2 SYDVKM. As DNA, the CDR3 is TGTGCCAGCAGCGATCTAGCGGGAATCTACAATGAGCAGTTCTTC. Its translation: CASSDLAGIYNEQFF.

This chain joins TRBV19 and TRBJ1-5; D not certain. The CDR3 totals 14 residues. Germline CDR1 LNHDA, CDR2 SQIVND (reference sequence). V was cut by 3 bases and J by 3 bases, with 9 bases left in between. CDR3 sequence: CASSMRPHNQPQHF. DNA of the CDR3: TGTGCCAGTAGTATGCGACCGCACAATCAGCCCCAGCATTTT.

This rearrangement joins TRBV5-1 to TRBJ1-3, with D uncertain. The CDR3 consists of 12 residues. The V end lost 7 bases, the J end lost 1 base, and 6 bases lay between the germline ends. The V gene's germline CDR1 is SGHRS and CDR2 YFSETQ. CDR3 residues: CASGGSGNTIYF. The CDR3 DNA follows: TGCGCCAGCGGAGGATCTGGAAACACCATATATTTT.

This clone showed up just a few times. The chain recombines TRBV2 with TRBJ2-3, with TRBD1 matching over 12 bases. The CDR3 covers 15 residues. Germline lookup yields CDR1 SNHLY and CDR2 FYNNEI. V lost 6 bases to trimming and J lost 5 bases; unmatched junction nucleotides: 6. CDR3 coding DNA: TGTGCCAGCAGACCCGGGACAGGGGGCTTAGATACGCAGTATTTT. Its protein product is CASRPGTGGLDTQYF.

This clone turned up a few times. V usage is TRBV6-6 and J usage is TRBJ1-5; the match to TRBD1 covers 7 bases. J lost 5 bases, V lost 6 bases, and 4 bases had no gene match. This CDR3 spans 13 amino acids. Germline loops: CDR1 MNHNY, CDR2 SVGAGI (reference sequence). The CDR3: CASRPTGDQPQHF. The CDR3 bases are TGTGCCAGCAGACCTACAGGGGATCAGCCCCAGCATTTT.

This clone was recorded a few times. Within the sample, other DNA sequences also encode this same CDR3. The V and J genes are TRBV7-2 and TRBJ1-5; the D is unclear. Trimming pared 1 base from V and 4 bases from J, leaving 2 bases between. CDR3 length: 12 residues. Germline V gene data show CDR1 as SGHTA and CDR2 as FQGNSA. Here the CDR3 reads CASSLDNQPQHF. The CDR3 DNA reads as TGTGCCAGCAGCTTAGATAATCAGCCCCAGCATTTT. The variable domain in full, with the rest retrieved from reference TRBV7-2 and TRBJ1-5, is GAGVSQSPSNKVTEKGKDVELRCDPISGHTALYWYRQSLGQGLEFLIYFQGNSAPDKSGLPSDRFSAERTGGSVSTLTIQRTQQEDSAVYLCASSLDNQPQHFGDGTRLSIL.

This clone appeared a few times. The V call is TRBV7-9, the J call TRBJ2-1; D is ambiguous. This CDR3 is built from 13 residues. Trimming removed 8 bases from V and 0 bases from J, with 8 bases in between. Germline V lookup: CDR1 SEHNR, CDR2 FQNEAQ (reference sequence). In DNA form, the CDR3 reads TGTGCCAGCGGCAGTTCCTCCTACAATGAGCAGTTCTTC. It translates to CASGSSSYNEQFF.

The chain carries TRBV2 and TRBJ1-4; 7 nucleotides line up with TRBD1. Germline-derived CDR1 and CDR2 are SNHLY and FYNNEI. V was clipped by 8 bases and J by 0 bases; unmatched bases: 9. CDR3 length: 16 amino acids. Here the CDR3 reads CASGGQSKSTNEKLFF. In DNA, the CDR3 is TGTGCCAGCGGGGGACAGAGCAAATCAACTAATGAAAAACTGTTTTTT. Based on the CDR3 plus reference TRBV2 and TRBJ1-4, the full variable domain is EPEVTQTPSHQVTQMGQEVILRCVPISNHLYFYWYRQILGQKVEFLVSFYNNEISEKSEIFDDQFSVERPDGSNFTLKIRSTKLEDSAMYFCASGGQSKSTNEKLFFGSGTQLSVL.

This clone has a handful of counts. The chain carries TRBV25-1 and TRBJ2-1, with 12 bases aligning to TRBD2. The V gene end was trimmed by 4 bases and the J gene end by 5 bases; junction bases not matched to a gene: 6. The CDR3 is 16 amino acids. Germline CDR1 is MGHDK and CDR2 is SYGVNS. CDR3 nucleotide sequence: TGTGCCAGCAGTGGGCTAGCGGGAGGGGAAAACAATGAGCAGTTCTTC. Encoded protein: CASSGLAGGENNEQFF.

The chain recombines TRBV2 with TRBJ1-2, with 7 bases matching TRBD1. CDR1 is SNHLY, CDR2 FYNNEI, per germline. CDR3 length: 11 amino acids. Trimming cost V 6 bases and J 6 bases; bases outside gene matches: 1. DNA for the CDR3: TGTGCCAGCAGGACAGGGCATGGCTACACCTTC. As protein: CASRTGHGYTF. Based on the CDR3 plus reference TRBV2 and TRBJ1-2, the full variable domain is EPEVTQTPSHQVTQMGQEVILRCVPISNHLYFYWYRQILGQKVEFLVSFYNNEISEKSEIFDDQFSVERPDGSNFTLKIRSTKLEDSAMYFCASRTGHGYTFGSGTRLTVV.